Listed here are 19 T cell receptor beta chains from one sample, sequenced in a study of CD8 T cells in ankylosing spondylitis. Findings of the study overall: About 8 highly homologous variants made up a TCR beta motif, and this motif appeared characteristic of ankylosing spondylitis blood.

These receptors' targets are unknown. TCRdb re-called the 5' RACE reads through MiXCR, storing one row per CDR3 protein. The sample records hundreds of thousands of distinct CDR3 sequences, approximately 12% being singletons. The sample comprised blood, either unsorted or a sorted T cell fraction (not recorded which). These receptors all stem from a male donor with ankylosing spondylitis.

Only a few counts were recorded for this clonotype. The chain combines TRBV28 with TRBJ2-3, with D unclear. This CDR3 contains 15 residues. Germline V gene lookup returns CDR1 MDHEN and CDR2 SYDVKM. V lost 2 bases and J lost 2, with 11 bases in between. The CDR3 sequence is CASSLVSQYTDTQYF. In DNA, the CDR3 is TGTGCCAGCAGTTTAGTCAGCCAGTACACAGATACGCAGTATTTT.

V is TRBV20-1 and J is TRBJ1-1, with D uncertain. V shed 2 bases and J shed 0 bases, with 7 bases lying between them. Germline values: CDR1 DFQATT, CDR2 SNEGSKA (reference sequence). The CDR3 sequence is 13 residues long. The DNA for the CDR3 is TGCAGTGCTAGAAGTCGGTTGAACACTGAAGCTTTCTTT. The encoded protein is CSARSRLNTEAFF.

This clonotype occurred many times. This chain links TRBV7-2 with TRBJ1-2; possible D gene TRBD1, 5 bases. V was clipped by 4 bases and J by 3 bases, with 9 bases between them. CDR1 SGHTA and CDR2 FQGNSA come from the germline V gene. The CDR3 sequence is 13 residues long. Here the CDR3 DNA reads TGTGCCAGCAGCTCCTGGGGGGACTATGGCTACACCTTC. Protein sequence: CASSSWGDYGYTF.

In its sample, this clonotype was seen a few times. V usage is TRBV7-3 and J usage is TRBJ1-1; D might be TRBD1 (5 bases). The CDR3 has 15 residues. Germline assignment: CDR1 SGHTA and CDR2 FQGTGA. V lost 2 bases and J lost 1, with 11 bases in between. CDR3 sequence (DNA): TGTGCCAGCAGCTTATGGGGGAGGGGGAACACTGAAGCTTTCTTT. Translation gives CASSLWGRGNTEAFF. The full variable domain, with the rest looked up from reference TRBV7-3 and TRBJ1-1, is GAGVSQTPSNKVTEKGKYVELRCDPISGHTALYWYRQSLGQGPEFLIYFQGTGAADDSGLPNDRFFAVRPEGSVSTLKIQRTERGDSAVYLCASSLWGRGNTEAFFGQGTRLTVV.

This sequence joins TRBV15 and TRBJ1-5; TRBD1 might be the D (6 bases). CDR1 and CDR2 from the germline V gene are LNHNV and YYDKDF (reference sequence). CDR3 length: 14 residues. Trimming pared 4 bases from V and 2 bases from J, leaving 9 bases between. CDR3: CATSTRQGNQPQHF. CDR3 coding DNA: TGTGCCACCAGCACCAGACAGGGCAATCAGCCCCAGCATTTT.

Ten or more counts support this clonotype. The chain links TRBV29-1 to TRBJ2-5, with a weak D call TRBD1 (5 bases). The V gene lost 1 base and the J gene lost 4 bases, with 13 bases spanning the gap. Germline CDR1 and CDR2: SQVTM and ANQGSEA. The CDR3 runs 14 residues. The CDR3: CSVEGRESRETQYF. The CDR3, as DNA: TGCAGCGTTGAAGGCAGGGAAAGTCGAGAGACCCAGTACTTC. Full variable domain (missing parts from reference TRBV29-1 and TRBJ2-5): SAVISQKPSRDICQRGTSLTIQCQVDSQVTMMFWYRQQPGQSLTLIATANQGSEATYESGFVIDKFPISRPNLTFSTLTVSNMSPEDSSIYLCSVEGRESRETQYFGPGTRLLVL.

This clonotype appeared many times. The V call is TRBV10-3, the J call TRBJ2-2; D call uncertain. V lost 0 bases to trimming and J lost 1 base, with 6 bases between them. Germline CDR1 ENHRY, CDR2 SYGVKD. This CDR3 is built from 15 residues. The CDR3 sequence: CAISESTQNTGELFF. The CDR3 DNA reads TGTGCCATCAGTGAGTCGACGCAGAACACCGGGGAGCTGTTTTTT.

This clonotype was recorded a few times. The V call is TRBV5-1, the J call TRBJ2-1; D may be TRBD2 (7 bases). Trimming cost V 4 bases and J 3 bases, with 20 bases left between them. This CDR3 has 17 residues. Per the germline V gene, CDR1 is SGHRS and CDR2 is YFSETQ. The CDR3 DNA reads TGCGCCAGCAGCGGTACGGACAGCGGGGAATACTACAATGAGCAGTTCTTC. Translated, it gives CASSGTDSGEYYNEQFF. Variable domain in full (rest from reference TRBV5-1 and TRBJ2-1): KAGVTQTPRYLIKTRGQQVTLSCSPISGHRSVSWYQQTPGQGLQFLFEYFSETQRNKGNFPGRFSGRQFSNSRSEMNVSTLELGDSALYLCASSGTDSGEYYNEQFFGPGTRLTVL.

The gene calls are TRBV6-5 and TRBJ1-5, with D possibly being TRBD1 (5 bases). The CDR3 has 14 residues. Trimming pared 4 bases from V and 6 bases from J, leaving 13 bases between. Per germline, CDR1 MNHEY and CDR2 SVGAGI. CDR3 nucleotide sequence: TGTGCCAGCAGTTCCAAGGGGACCCGTCAGCCCCAGCATTTT. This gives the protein CASSSKGTRQPQHF.

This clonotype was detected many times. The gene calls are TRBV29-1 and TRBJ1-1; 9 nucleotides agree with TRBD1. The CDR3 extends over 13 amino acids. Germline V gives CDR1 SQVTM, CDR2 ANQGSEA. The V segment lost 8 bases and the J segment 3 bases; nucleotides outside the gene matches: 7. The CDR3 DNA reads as TGCAGCACGGGACAGGGTCGGGACACTGAAGCTTTCTTT. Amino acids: CSTGQGRDTEAFF.

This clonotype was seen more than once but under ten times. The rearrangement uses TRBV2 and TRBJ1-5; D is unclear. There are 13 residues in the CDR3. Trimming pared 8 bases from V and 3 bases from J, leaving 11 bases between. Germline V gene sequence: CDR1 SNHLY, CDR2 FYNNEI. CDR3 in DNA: TGTGCCAGCCAGAGAGAAATCAATCAGCCCCAGCATTTT. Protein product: CASQREINQPQHF.

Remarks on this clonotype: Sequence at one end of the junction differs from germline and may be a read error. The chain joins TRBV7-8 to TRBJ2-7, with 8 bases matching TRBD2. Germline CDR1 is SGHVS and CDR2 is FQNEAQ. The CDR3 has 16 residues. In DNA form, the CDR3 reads TGTGCCAACAGCGCCTCAAGGGCGGGGGGAAACTACGAGCAGTACTTC. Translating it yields CANSASRAGGNYEQYF. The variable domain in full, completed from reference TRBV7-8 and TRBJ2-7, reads GAGVSQSPRYKVAKRGQDVALRCDPISGHVSLFWYQQALGQGPEFLTYFQNEAQLDKSGLPSDRFFAERPEGSVSTLKIQRTQQEDSAVYLCANSASRAGGNYEQYFGPGTRLTVT.

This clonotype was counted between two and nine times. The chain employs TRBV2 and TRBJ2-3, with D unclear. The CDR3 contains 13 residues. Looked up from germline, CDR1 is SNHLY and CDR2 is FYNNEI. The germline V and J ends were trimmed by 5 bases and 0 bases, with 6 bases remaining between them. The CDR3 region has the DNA TGTGCCAGCAGTAGTGAAAGCACAGATACGCAGTATTTT. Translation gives CASSSESTDTQYF.

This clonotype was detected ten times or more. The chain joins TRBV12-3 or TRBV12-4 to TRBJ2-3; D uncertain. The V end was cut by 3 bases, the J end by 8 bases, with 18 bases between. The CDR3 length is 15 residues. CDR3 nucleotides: TGTGCCAGCAGTTTCGGCCGGACGGAGCTGGGTACGCAGTATTTT. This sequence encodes CASSFGRTELGTQYF.

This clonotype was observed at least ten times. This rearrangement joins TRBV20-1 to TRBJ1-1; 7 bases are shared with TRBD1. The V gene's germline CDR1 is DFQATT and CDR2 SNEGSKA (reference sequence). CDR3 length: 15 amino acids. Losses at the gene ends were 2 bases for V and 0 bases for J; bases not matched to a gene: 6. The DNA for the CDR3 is TGCAGTGCTAGACGATCGACAGGGATGAACACTGAAGCTTTCTTT. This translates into CSARRSTGMNTEAFF.

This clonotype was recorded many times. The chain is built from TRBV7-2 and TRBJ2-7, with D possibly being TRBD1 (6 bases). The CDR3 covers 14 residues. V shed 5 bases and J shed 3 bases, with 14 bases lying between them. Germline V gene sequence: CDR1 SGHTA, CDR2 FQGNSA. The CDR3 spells CASSRIDRFYEQYF. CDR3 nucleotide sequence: TGTGCCAGCAGCCGGATTGACAGGTTCTACGAGCAGTACTTC.

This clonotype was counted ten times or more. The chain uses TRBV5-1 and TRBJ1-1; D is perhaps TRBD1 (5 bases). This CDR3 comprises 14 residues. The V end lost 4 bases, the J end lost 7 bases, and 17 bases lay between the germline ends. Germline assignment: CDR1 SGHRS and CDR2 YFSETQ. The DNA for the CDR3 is TGCGCCAGCAGCCTTAGGGGAGGGGTGATTGAAGCTTTCTTT. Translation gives CASSLRGGVIEAFF.

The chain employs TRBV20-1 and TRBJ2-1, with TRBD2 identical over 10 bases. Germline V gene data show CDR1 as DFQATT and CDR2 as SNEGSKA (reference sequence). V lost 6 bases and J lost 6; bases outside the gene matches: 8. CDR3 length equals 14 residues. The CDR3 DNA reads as TGCAGTGCCCATGGGACTAGCGTGCGCAATGAGCAGTTCTTC. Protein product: CSAHGTSVRNEQFF.

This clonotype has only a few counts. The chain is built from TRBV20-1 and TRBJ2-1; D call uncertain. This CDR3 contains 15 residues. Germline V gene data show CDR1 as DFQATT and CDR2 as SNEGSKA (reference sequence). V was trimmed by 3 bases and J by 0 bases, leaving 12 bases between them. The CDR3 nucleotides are TGCAGTGCTAGTGGTCCGGGTAGCTCCTACAATGAGCAGTTCTTC. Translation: CSASGPGSSYNEQFF.